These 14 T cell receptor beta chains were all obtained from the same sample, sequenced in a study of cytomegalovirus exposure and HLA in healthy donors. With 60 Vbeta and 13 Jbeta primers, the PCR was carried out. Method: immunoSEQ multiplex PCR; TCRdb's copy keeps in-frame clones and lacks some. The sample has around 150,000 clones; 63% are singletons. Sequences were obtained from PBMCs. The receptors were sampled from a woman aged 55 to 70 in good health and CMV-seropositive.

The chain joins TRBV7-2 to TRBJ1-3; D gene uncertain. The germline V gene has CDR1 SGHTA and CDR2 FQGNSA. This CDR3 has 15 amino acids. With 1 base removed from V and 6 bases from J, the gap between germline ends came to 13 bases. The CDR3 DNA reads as TGTGCCAGCAGCTTAGTTTCCGGGAGGGAAAACACCATATATTTT. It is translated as CASSLVSGRENTIYF. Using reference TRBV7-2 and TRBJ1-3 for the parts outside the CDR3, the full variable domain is GAGVSQSPSNKVTEKGKDVELRCDPISGHTALYWYRQSLGQGLEFLIYFQGNSAPDKSGLPSDRFSAERTGGSVSTLTIQRTQQEDSAVYLCASSLVSGRENTIYFGEGSWLTVV.

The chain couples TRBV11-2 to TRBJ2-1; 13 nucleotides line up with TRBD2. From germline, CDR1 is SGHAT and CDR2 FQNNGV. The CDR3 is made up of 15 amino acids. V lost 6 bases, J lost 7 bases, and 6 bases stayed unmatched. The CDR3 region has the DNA TGTGCCAGCAGTACTAGGACTAGCGGGAGTAATGAGCAGTTCTTC. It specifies CASSTRTSGSNEQFF.

The CDR3 DNA reads TGTGCCAGCAGTTCCGCCCGGACAGGGGGCTATGGCTACACCTTC. Its protein is CASSSARTGGYGYTF. This chain connects TRBV28 to TRBJ1-2, with 10 bases that match TRBD1. V lost 4 bases, J lost 4 bases, and 6 bases stayed unmatched. This CDR3 comprises 15 residues. Germline lookup yields CDR1 MDHEN and CDR2 SYDVKM.

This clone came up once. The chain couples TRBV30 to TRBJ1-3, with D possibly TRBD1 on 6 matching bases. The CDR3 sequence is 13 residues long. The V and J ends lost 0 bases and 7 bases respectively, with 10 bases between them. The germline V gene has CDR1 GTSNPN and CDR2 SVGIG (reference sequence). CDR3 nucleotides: TGTGCCTGGAGTGTGAACAGGGCTAACACCATATATTTT. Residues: CAWSVNRANTIYF. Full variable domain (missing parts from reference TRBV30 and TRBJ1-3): SQTIHQWPATLVQPVGSPLSLECTVEGTSNPNLYWYRQAAGRGLQLLFYSVGIGQISSEVPQNLSASRPQDRQFILSSKKLLLSDSGFYLCAWSVNRANTIYFGEGSWLTVV.

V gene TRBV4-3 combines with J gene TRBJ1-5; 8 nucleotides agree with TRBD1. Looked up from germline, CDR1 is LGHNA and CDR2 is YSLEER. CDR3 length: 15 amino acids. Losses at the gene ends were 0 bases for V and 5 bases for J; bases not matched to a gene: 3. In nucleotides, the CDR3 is TGCGCCAGCAGCCAAGATAACAGGGGGTATCAGCCCCAGCATTTT. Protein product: CASSQDNRGYQPQHF.

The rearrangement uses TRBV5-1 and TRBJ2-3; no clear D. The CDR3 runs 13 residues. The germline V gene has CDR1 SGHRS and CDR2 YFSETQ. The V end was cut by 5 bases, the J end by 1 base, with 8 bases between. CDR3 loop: CASSPQGTDTQYF. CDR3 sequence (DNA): TGCGCCAGCAGTCCTCAGGGCACAGATACGCAGTATTTT.

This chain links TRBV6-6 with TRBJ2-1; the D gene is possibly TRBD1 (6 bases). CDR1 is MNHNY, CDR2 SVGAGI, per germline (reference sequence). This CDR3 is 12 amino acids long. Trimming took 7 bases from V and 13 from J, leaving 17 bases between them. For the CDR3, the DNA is TGTGCCAGCATATCAGGGGACGAGCACCAGTTCTTC. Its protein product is CASISGDEHQFF.

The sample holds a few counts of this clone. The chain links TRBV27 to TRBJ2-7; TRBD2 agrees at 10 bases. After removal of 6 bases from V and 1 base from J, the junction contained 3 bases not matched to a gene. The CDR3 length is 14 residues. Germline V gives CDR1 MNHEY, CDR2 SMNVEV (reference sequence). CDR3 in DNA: TGTGCCAGCAGGAGGACTAGCGGATCCTACGAGCAGTACTTC. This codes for CASRRTSGSYEQYF.

The DNA of the CDR3 is TGTGCCAGCAGCCGACTCGAAGCTTTCTTT. It codes for CASSRLEAFF. This sequence joins TRBV7-2 and TRBJ1-1, with D unclear. V shed 5 bases and J shed 8 bases, with 6 bases lying between them. The CDR3 is 10 residues long. From germline, CDR1 is SGHTA and CDR2 FQGNSA.

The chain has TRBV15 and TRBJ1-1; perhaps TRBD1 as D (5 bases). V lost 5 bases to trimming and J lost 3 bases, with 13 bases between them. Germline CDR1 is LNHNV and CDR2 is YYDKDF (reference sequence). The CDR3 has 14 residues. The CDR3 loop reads CATSSRQQDTEAFF. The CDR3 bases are TGTGCCACCAGCTCCAGACAGCAGGACACTGAAGCTTTCTTT.

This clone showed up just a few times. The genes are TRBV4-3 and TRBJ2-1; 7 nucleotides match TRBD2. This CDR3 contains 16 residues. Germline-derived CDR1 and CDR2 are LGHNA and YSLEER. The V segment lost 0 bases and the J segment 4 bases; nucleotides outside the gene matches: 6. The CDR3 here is CASSQDFRGGYNEQFF. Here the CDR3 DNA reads TGCGCCAGCAGCCAAGACTTCCGGGGAGGGTACAATGAGCAGTTCTTC.

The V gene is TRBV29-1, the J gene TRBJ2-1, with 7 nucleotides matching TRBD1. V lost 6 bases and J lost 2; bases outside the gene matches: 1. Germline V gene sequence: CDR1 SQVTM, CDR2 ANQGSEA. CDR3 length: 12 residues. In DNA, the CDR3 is TGCAGCGTGGGGACAGCCTACAATGAGCAGTTCTTC. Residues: CSVGTAYNEQFF.

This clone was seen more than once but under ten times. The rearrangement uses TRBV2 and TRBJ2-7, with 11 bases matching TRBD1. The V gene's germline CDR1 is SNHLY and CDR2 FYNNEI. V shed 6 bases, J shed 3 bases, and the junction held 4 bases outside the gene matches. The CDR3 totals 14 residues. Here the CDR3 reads CASRPGQGVYEQYF. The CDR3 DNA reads TGTGCCAGCAGGCCGGGACAGGGGGTCTACGAGCAGTACTTC.

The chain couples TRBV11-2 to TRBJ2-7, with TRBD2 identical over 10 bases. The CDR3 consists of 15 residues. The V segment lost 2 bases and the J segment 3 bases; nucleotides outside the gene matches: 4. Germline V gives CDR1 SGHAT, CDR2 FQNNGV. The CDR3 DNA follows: TGTGCCAGCAGCTTAACCCCTAGCGGGAGCTACGAGCAGTACTTC. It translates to CASSLTPSGSYEQYF.